A selection of T cell receptor beta chains follows, all from one sample in a study of immune cell composition in non-small cell lung cancer. The protocol was immunoSEQ multiplex PCR, while the TCRdb copy is restricted to in-frame clones and leaves out a portion. The table records about 16,000 clones, roughly 66% of them present only once. The sample taken for sequencing was lung tumor tissue. The receptors come from a human donor with non-small cell lung cancer. The conserved cysteine and the conserved F or W are not part of the CDR3 here. D genes are given only for firm matches.

v_gene,d_gene,j_gene,CDR3aa
TRBV10-2,NA,TRBJ1-2,ASSATDPNYGYT
TRBV5-1,NA,TRBJ1-1,ASNSNNGGRTEAF
TRBV5-6,NA,TRBJ1-1,ASSLYREAF
TRBV7-2,NA,TRBJ1-6,ASSFPDIYNSPLH
TRBV5-1,NA,TRBJ1-6,ASSLAIPGSNSPLH
TRBV5-1,TRBD1,TRBJ1-3,ASSASRDRASGNTIY
TRBV19,TRBD1,TRBJ2-7,ASSTFDRGEQY
TRBV4-1,TRBD2,TRBJ2-1,ASRTGLAGDNEQF
TRBV7-9,TRBD1,TRBJ2-7,ASSLGYSGQGLSYEQY
TRBV9,TRBD1,TRBJ1-2,ASSGTGDYGYT
TRBV5-6,TRBD1,TRBJ1-3,ASSLHRDRGRTDTIY
TRBV2,TRBD1,TRBJ1-5,ASSEAVQGHSNQPQH
TRBV13,NA,TRBJ1-1,ASSLSLQTNTEAF
TRBV5-8,NA,TRBJ2-2,ASSFGSRGTGELF
TRBV9,TRBD2,TRBJ2-3,ASSVASGGLTSTDTQY
TRBV28,TRBD2,TRBJ2-7,ASTSGGAYEQY
TRBV9,NA,TRBJ1-4,ASSLRGTNEKLF
TRBV7-2,TRBD1,TRBJ2-4,ASSFRTGGNIQY
TRBV15,TRBD1,TRBJ1-2,ATSRNRGGYT
TRBV7-6,TRBD1,TRBJ2-1,ASSGYRGLTSYNEQF
TRBV19,NA,TRBJ2-5,ASRSEGAGQETQY
TRBV5-1,NA,TRBJ2-1,ASSFGGSSYNEQF
TRBV19,NA,TRBJ1-2,ASSIVRGGYT
TRBV2,NA,TRBJ1-4,ASSEQGGNEKLF
TRBV7-9,NA,TRBJ1-4,ASTPQGGEKLF
TRBV23-1,TRBD1,TRBJ2-3,ASSQSAGGRSDTQY
TRBV18,TRBD1,TRBJ1-2,ASSNWGQSHYGYT
TRBV18,TRBD1,TRBJ1-5,ASSLGLQGAGQPQH
TRBV19,NA,TRBJ1-6,ASSILMTAQNSPLH
TRBV27,TRBD2,TRBJ2-1,ASSYIAGGPNEQF
TRBV9,TRBD2,TRBJ2-3,ASSGPQLAGVRTQY
TRBV6-1,TRBD1,TRBJ1-2,ASSEQGDSYGYT
TRBV7-9,NA,TRBJ1-5,ASSPGMEPQH
TRBV11-2,TRBD1,TRBJ1-2,ASRQGAVNYGYT
TRBV11-2,NA,TRBJ1-5,ASSLNRDQPQH
TRBV4-1,NA,TRBJ1-2,ASSQQGNYGYT
TRBV19,NA,TRBJ2-5,ASSMRVSYQETQY
TRBV7-9,NA,TRBJ1-6,ASSVGVGPLH
TRBV27,NA,TRBJ2-6,ASSPLLGLWANVLT
TRBV11-3,TRBD1,TRBJ1-1,ASSLDRGNTEAF
TRBV5-8,TRBD2,TRBJ2-3,ASSQRGADTQY
TRBV7-2,TRBD2,TRBJ2-3,ASSPRRGSGVYTDTQY
TRBV28,NA,TRBJ2-7,ASSARPSYEQY
TRBV19,TRBD1,TRBJ1-2,ASSPTGTGYGYT
TRBV10-3,TRBD2,TRBJ2-3,AISEGTSGGPWDTQY
TRBV7-9,NA,TRBJ1-1,ASSIQGSNTEAF
TRBV7-9,NA,TRBJ1-3,ASSATGGSYSGNTIY
TRBV19,TRBD1,TRBJ1-1,ASSERTGGTEAF